This TCR beta chain emerged from a study of cytomegalovirus exposure and HLA in healthy donors. As for the study in general: Around 80 million unique TCRs from HLA-typed donors were held in an early data release. Study-level results: When analyzed later, a missense DCLRE1C variant was found to be linked to TCR beta V- and J-gene trimming. Per a prior analysis, the majority of TCR beta V segments were productive roughly 87% or roughly 30% of the time. Being indistinguishable, some V segments were excluded, TRBV6-2 and TRBV6-3 among them.

PCR was performed using 60 Vbeta and 13 Jbeta primers. Sequencing was performed with immunoSEQ multiplex PCR; in TCRdb, only in-frame clones are kept and a portion is missing. The sample has about 70,000 clones, over 70% seen once; the top ten hold approximately 10%. The CDR3 length is 15 residues. V was pared by 2 bases and J by 5 bases, with 6 bases of the junction left unmatched. The germline gives CDR1 SGHTA, CDR2 FQGTGA. Worth noting for this clone: The target antigen is unknown. This specimen includes other DNA sequences encoding the same CDR3.

V usage is TRBV7-3 and J usage is TRBJ2-1, with 7 bases matching TRBD2. The clonotype was recovered from a human donor in good health. The material sequenced was PBMCs. The CDR3 nucleotides read TGTGCCAGCAGCTTATCAGGGCGGGAGAACAATGAGCAGTTCTTC. Its protein product is CASSLSGRENNEQFF.